The 18 T cell receptor beta chains in this list originate from one sample, sequenced in a study of blood T cell repertoires in COVID-19 (dated by TCRdb to the early 2020s). The library was obtained by the immunoSEQ multiplex PCR assay. What TCRdb holds here is the immuneACCESS table cut down to in-frame rearrangements. Part of the clones is not present; checked against another copy, under half of the missing clones reflect an unresolved V gene, and the others are unexplained. This sample has 100,000 to 150,000 clones in its table, and over 60% of those were observed once. The ten top clones hold around 1.8% of the sample. What was sequenced was peripheral blood. The source is a woman in her sixties or seventies with acute or convalescent COVID-19.

This rearrangement joins TRBV5-1 to TRBJ2-7; TRBD1 might be the D (5 bases). Germline CDR1 SGHRS, CDR2 YFSETQ. Deletions cut 1 base from V and 2 bases from J, with 10 bases between. CDR3 length: 14 residues. The CDR3, as DNA: TGCGCCAGCAGCTTGAATGGGGCGACCTACGAGCAGTACTTC. Encoded protein: CASSLNGATYEQYF.

As DNA, the CDR3 is TGTGCCAGCAGCCGAGGACAGGGGGGCTCCTACGAGCAGTACTTC. Its translation: CASSRGQGGSYEQYF. This chain uses TRBV3-1 (or the pseudogene TRBV3-2) with TRBJ2-7; 10 bases are shared with TRBD1. The CDR3 sequence is 15 residues long. V trimming: 4 bases; J trimming: 0 bases; junction bases outside the gene matches: 3. Germline CDR1 is LGHDT and CDR2 is YNNKEL (reference sequence).

This clone has only a few counts. The chain recombines TRBV21-1 with TRBJ2-3; the table calls TRBD2, which could not be checked here. TRBV21-1 is an annotated pseudogene. The CDR3 has 14 amino acids. In nucleotides, the CDR3 is TGTGCCAGCAGCAAGTCGGTCGCCACAGATACGCAGTATTTT. It yields the protein CASSKSVATDTQYF.

The chain joins TRBV11-3 to TRBJ1-3; tentatively, D is TRBD1 (6 bases). CDR1 is SGHNT and CDR2 is YENEEA in the germline V gene. Trimming left V 5 bases short and J 3 bases short, with 11 bases between. The CDR3 consists of 14 residues. CDR3 region: CASSVGGSGNTIYF. Here the CDR3 DNA reads TGTGCCAGCAGCGTTGGGGGCAGTGGAAACACCATATATTTT. Based on the CDR3 plus reference TRBV11-3 and TRBJ1-3, the full variable domain is EAGVVQSPRYKIIEKKQPVAFWCNPISGHNTLYWYLQNLGQGPELLIRYENEEAVDDSQLPKDRFSAERLKGVDSTLKIQPAELGDSAVYLCASSVGGSGNTIYFGEGSWLTVV.

The rearrangement links TRBV28 to TRBJ1-5, with D possibly matching TRBD1 (5 bases). Between the trimmed V and J ends, which lost 0 bases and 6 bases, there was a span of 24 bases. This CDR3 contains 19 residues. The V gene's germline CDR1 is MDHEN and CDR2 SYDVKM. CDR3 bases: TGTGCCAGCAGTTTATGGGGGGGGATGGGGACCGACAACACTCAGCCCCAGCATTTT. Protein product: CASSLWGGMGTDNTQPQHF.

This clone was observed a handful of times. The chain employs TRBV30 and TRBJ1-3; 7 bases are shared with TRBD1. CDR3 length: 16 amino acids. J lost 0 bases, V lost 4 bases, and 9 bases had no gene match. Germline V CDR1 and CDR2: GTSNPN, SVGIG (reference sequence). For the CDR3, the DNA is TGTGCCTGGATCAACTTCAGGGGGACCTCTGGAAACACCATATATTTT. Encoded protein: CAWINFRGTSGNTIYF.

J is TRBJ2-7 and V is TRBV5-1; 7 bases match TRBD2. CDR3 length: 13 residues. The V gene's germline CDR1 is SGHRS and CDR2 YFSETQ. The V segment lost 0 bases and the J segment 8 bases; nucleotides outside the gene matches: 5. The CDR3: CASSLAGEGKQYF. CDR3 nucleotides: TGCGCCAGCAGCTTGGCGGGGGAGGGCAAGCAGTACTTC. The variable domain in full, completed from reference TRBV5-1 and TRBJ2-7, reads KAGVTQTPRYLIKTRGQQVTLSCSPISGHRSVSWYQQTPGQGLQFLFEYFSETQRNKGNFPGRFSGRQFSNSRSEMNVSTLELGDSALYLCASSLAGEGKQYFGPGTRLTVT.

The gene calls are TRBV14 and TRBJ1-1; tentative D call: TRBD1 (6 bases). Trimming pared 2 bases from V and 4 bases from J, leaving 8 bases between. The CDR3 loop spans 13 amino acids. Per the germline V gene, CDR1 is SGHDN and CDR2 is FVKESK. CDR3 loop: CASSQNRVTEAFF. The CDR3 bases are TGTGCCAGCAGCCAAAACAGGGTCACTGAAGCTTTCTTT.

The rearrangement links TRBV5-4 to TRBJ2-7; 8 bases map to TRBD2. V gave up 5 bases and J gave up 5 bases; unmatched junction bases: 9. Germline CDR1 reads SGHNT; CDR2 reads YYREEE (reference sequence). The CDR3 runs 14 residues. The CDR3 DNA is TGTGCCAGCAGTTCAAGCGGGAGATTCGACGAGCAGTACTTC. It encodes CASSSSGRFDEQYF.

This rearrangement joins TRBV18 to TRBJ2-2; the D is unclear. V was clipped by 4 bases and J by 0 bases, with 12 bases between them. The CDR3 has 16 amino acids. Germline CDR1 KGHSH, CDR2 LQKENI. In nucleotides, the CDR3 is TGTGCCAGCTCACTTACAGTACTCACGAACACCGGGGAGCTGTTTTTT. This translates into CASSLTVLTNTGELFF.

The chain recombines TRBV7-2 with TRBJ1-4; 9 bases line up with TRBD1. The CDR3 contains 15 residues. Germline V gives CDR1 SGHTA, CDR2 FQGNSA. J was trimmed by 8 bases and V by 5 bases; bases with no gene match: 9. Here the CDR3 reads CASSTLTGTGEKLFF. CDR3 nucleotides: TGTGCCAGCAGCACATTAACCGGGACAGGGGAAAAACTGTTTTTT.

The chain uses TRBV2 and TRBJ2-1, with TRBD1 as a possible D gene (5 bases). The CDR3 is 15 amino acids. Between the trimmed V and J ends, which lost 7 bases and 6 bases, there was a span of 19 bases. Germline V gene data show CDR1 as SNHLY and CDR2 as FYNNEI. CDR3 loop: CASKGDITGLNEQFF. The CDR3 coding sequence is TGTGCCAGCAAAGGGGATATTACGGGCCTCAATGAGCAGTTCTTC.

The chain carries TRBV6-1 and TRBJ2-7, with a weak D call TRBD2 (5 bases). Germline V gene sequence: CDR1 MNHNS, CDR2 SASEGT. Trimming stripped 2 bases from V and 6 bases from J, with 11 bases between. This CDR3 spans 13 amino acids. CDR3 in amino acids: CASSEPGGGEQYF. The CDR3 DNA sequence: TGTGCCAGCAGTGAACCAGGAGGCGGCGAGCAGTACTTC.

The table lists this clone with a few counts. This chain uses TRBV13 with TRBJ2-7; 9 nucleotides match TRBD1. The CDR3 loop spans 15 amino acids. Germline-derived CDR1 and CDR2 are PRHDT and FYEKMQ (reference sequence). J lost 2 bases, V lost 0 bases, and 2 bases had no gene match. This CDR3 reads CASSLGGDRAYEQYF. The DNA for the CDR3 is TGTGCCAGCAGCTTAGGCGGGGACAGGGCCTACGAGCAGTACTTC.

The chain is built from TRBV5-1 and TRBJ2-2, with 8 bases fitting TRBD1. Germline assignment: CDR1 SGHRS and CDR2 YFSETQ. The CDR3 loop spans 17 amino acids. V lost 0 bases to trimming and J lost 1 base; unmatched junction nucleotides: 5. CDR3 sequence reads: CASSLGTGFRNTGELFF. DNA of the CDR3: TGCGCCAGCAGCTTGGGGACAGGGTTTCGGAACACCGGGGAGCTGTTTTTT.

This clone has more than one count but fewer than ten. The chain recombines TRBV5-1 with TRBJ2-5, with D perhaps matching TRBD2 (5 bases). Trimming stripped 3 bases from V and 2 bases from J, with 11 bases between. This CDR3 has 14 residues. The germline gives CDR1 SGHRS, CDR2 YFSETQ. This chain's CDR3 is CASSWRADQETQYF. CDR3 DNA: TGCGCCAGCAGCTGGCGGGCAGATCAAGAGACCCAGTACTTC. Combining the CDR3 with reference TRBV5-1 and TRBJ2-5 gives the whole variable domain KAGVTQTPRYLIKTRGQQVTLSCSPISGHRSVSWYQQTPGQGLQFLFEYFSETQRNKGNFPGRFSGRQFSNSRSEMNVSTLELGDSALYLCASSWRADQETQYFGPGTRLLVL.

The table lists this clone with a count of one. The chain employs TRBV6-1 and TRBJ2-1; D is unresolved. Germline loops: CDR1 MNHNS, CDR2 SASEGT. The CDR3 spans 15 residues. Trimming took off 2 bases at V and 6 bases at J, with 14 bases between the two ends. The CDR3 DNA follows: TGTGCCAGCAGTGAATCACGGAGATTTGGCAATGAGCAGTTCTTC. Its translation: CASSESRRFGNEQFF.

The genes are TRBV27 and TRBJ2-1, with a tentative D call TRBD1 (6 bases). Trimming removed 4 bases from V and 3 bases from J, with 13 bases in between. There are 15 residues in the CDR3. Germline loops: CDR1 MNHEY, CDR2 SMNVEV (reference sequence). The CDR3 sequence: CASSSPGQLYNEQFF. Here the CDR3 DNA reads TGTGCCAGCAGTTCCCCGGGACAACTCTACAATGAGCAGTTCTTC.